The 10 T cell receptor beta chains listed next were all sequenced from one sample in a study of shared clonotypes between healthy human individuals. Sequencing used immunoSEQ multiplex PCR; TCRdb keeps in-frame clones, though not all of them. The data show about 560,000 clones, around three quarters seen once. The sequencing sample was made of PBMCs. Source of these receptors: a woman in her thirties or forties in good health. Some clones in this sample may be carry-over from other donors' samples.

The CDR3 reads CAISERTSGLNEQFF. The CDR3 nucleotides are TGTGCCATCAGTGAGCGGACTAGCGGGCTGAATGAGCAGTTCTTC. The chain combines TRBV10-3 with TRBJ2-1; 11 positions match TRBD2. Germline lookup yields CDR1 ENHRY and CDR2 SYGVKD. The CDR3 totals 15 residues. Losses at the gene ends were 2 bases for V and 7 bases for J; bases not matched to a gene: 4.

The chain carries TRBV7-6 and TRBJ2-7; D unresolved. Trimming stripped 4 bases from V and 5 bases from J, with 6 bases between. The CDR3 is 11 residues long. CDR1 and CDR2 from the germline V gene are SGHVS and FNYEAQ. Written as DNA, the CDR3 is TGTGCCAGCAGCTCCCGAGACGAGCAGTACTTC. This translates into CASSSRDEQYF.

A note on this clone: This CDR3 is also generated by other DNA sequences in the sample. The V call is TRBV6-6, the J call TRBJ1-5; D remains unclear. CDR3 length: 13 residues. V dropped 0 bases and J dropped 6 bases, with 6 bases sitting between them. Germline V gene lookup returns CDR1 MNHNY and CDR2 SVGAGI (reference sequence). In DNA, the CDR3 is TGTGCCAGCAGTTACTCGCCTGGTCAGCCCCAGCATTTT. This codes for CASSYSPGQPQHF.

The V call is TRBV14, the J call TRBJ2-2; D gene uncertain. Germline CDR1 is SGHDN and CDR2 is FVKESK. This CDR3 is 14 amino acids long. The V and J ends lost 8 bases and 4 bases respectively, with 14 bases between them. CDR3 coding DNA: TGTGCCAGCCAAGGCAGCCTGAGCACCGGGGAGCTGTTTTTT. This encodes CASQGSLSTGELFF.

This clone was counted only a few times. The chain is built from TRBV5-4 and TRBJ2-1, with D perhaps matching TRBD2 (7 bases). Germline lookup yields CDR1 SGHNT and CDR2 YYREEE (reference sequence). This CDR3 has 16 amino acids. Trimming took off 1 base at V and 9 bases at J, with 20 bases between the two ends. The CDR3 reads CASSLPLAWGGGEQFF. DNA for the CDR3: TGTGCCAGCAGCTTGCCCCTAGCGTGGGGAGGGGGTGAGCAGTTCTTC.

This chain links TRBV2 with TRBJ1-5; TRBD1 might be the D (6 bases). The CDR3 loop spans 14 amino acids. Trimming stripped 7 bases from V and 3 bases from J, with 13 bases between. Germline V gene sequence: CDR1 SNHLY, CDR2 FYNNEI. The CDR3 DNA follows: TGTGCCAGCAATCCCACAGGGTCCAATCAGCCCCAGCATTTT. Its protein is CASNPTGSNQPQHF. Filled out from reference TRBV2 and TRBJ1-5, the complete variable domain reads EPEVTQTPSHQVTQMGQEVILRCVPISNHLYFYWYRQILGQKVEFLVSFYNNEISEKSEIFDDQFSVERPDGSNFTLKIRSTKLEDSAMYFCASNPTGSNQPQHFGDGTRLSIL.

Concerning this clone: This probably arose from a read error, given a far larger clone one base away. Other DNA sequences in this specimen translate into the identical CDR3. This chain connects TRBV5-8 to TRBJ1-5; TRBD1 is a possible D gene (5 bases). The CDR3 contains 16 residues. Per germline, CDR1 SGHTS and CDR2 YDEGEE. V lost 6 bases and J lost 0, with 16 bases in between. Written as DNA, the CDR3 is TGTGCCAGCACCTCCTCCAGGGTCACTAGCAATCAGCCCCAGCATTTT. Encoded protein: CASTSSRVTSNQPQHF.

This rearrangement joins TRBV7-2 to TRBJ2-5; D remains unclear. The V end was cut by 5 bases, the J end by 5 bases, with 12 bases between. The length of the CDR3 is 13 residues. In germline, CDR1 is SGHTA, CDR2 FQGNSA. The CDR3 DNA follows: TGTGCCAGCAGCCTAGGGTTTTGGGAGACCCAGTACTTC. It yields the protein CASSLGFWETQYF.

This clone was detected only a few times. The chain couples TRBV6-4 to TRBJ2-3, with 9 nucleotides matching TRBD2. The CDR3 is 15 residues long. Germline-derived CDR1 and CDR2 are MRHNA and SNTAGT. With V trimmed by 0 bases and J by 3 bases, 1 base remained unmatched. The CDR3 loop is CASSDSREGTDTQYF. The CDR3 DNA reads TGTGCCAGCAGTGACTCGCGGGAGGGGACAGATACGCAGTATTTT.

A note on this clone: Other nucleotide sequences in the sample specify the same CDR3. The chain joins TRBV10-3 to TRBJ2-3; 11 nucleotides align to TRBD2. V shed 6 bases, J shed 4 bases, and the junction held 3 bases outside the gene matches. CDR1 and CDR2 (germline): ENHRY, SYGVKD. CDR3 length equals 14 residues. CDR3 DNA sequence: TGTGCCATCAGCTTAGCGGGAGGGGCAGATACGCAGTATTTT. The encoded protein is CAISLAGGADTQYF.